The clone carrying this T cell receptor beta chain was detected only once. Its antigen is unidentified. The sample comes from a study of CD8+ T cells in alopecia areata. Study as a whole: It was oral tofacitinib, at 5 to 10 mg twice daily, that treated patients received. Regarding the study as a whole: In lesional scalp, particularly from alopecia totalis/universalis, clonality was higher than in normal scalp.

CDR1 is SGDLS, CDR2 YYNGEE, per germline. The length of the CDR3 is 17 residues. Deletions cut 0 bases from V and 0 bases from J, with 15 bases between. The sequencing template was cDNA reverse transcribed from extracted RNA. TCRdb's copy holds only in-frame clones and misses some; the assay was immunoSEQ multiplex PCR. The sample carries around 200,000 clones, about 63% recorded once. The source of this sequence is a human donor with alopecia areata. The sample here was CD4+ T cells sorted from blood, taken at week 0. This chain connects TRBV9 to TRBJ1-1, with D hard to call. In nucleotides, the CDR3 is TGTGCCAGCAGCGTAGACCCGCTTGGAGGCATGAACACTGAAGCTTTCTTT. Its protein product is CASSVDPLGGMNTEAFF.